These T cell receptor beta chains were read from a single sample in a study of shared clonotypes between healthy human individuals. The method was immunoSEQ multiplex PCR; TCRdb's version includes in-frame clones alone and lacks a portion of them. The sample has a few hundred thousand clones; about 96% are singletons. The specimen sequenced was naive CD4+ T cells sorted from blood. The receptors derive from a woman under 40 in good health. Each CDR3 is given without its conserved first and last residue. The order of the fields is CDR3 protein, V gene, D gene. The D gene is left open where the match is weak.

CDR3: ASNPRGEGYGYT; V: TRBV28; D: -
CDR3: ASSWGTSSWADTQY; V: TRBV5-1; D: -
CDR3: ASSPSGSDTSYEQY; V: TRBV5-1; D: TRBD2
CDR3: ASKLFWGADNTEAF; V: TRBV27; D: -
CDR3: ASSLLRNTEAF; V: TRBV28; D: -
CDR3: ASSPGLAGGPGTQY; V: TRBV5-6; D: TRBD2
CDR3: ASSPDRVSEAF; V: TRBV27; D: TRBD1
CDR3: ASSLSGDRVWELF; V: TRBV27; D: TRBD1
CDR3: ASSFEGNTEAF; V: TRBV7-9; D: -
CDR3: ASRLPGQGYQETQY; V: TRBV2; D: TRBD1
CDR3: ASRGQVGVTEAF; V: TRBV6-1; D: TRBD1
CDR3: ASSLGSRGPDGGNTIY; V: TRBV7-8; D: -
CDR3: ASSQDLLGRADTQY; V: TRBV4-2; D: -
CDR3: ASSITGEVGQPQH; V: TRBV4-2; D: TRBD1
CDR3: ASTRGHGDTQY; V: TRBV2; D: TRBD1
CDR3: ASSSGPAAEEKLF; V: TRBV5-1; D: -
CDR3: ASSDLAGVSGQF; V: TRBV6-1; D: TRBD2